What follows are 30 T cell receptor beta chains derived from one specimen sequenced in a study of Ad26.COV2.S vaccination and SARS-CoV-2 variants. Using immunoSEQ multiplex PCR, the repertoire was profiled, and TCRdb retains in-frame clones only, with some absent. The table records 250,000 or so clones, around nine tenths of them present only once. The treatment denotes: over 15 received Ad26.COV2.S at low or high dose, single or two shots; roughly five received placebo; per-sample allocation not given. Following the first vaccine or placebo injection, samples were taken on day 63. Sequenced material: peripheral blood, taken in a trial of Ad26.COV2.S vaccine versus placebo. The source of these receptors is a person aged 18 to 65 who received the Ad26.COV2.S COVID-19 vaccine or a placebo.

This chain uses TRBV5-4 with TRBJ2-3; TRBD1 might be the D (8 bases). CDR3 length equals 14 residues. V gave up 7 bases and J gave up 2 bases, with 14 bases separating them. Germline assignment: CDR1 SGHNT and CDR2 YYREEE (reference sequence). The CDR3 sequence is CASGQGGYTDTQYF. CDR3 bases: TGTGCCAGCGGACAGGGAGGGTACACAGATACGCAGTATTTT.

This chain connects TRBV6-5 to TRBJ1-4; TRBD1 might be the D (5 bases). Germline V lookup: CDR1 MNHEY, CDR2 SVGAGI. There are 13 residues in the CDR3. The V end lost 6 bases, the J end lost 8 bases, and 13 bases lay between the germline ends. Here the CDR3 reads CASRVRAREKLFF. Written as DNA, the CDR3 is TGTGCCAGCAGGGTCAGGGCCAGGGAAAAACTGTTTTTT.

This chain connects TRBV5-1 to TRBJ2-3; possibly TRBD1 for D (5 bases). V was trimmed by 4 bases and J by 2 bases, leaving 8 bases between them. The CDR3 contains 13 residues. Germline values: CDR1 SGHRS, CDR2 YFSETQ. CDR3 residues: CASSQTVTDTQYF. CDR3 sequence (DNA): TGCGCCAGCAGCCAGACAGTCACAGATACGCAGTATTTT.

This chain uses TRBV27 with TRBJ1-5, with a possible D match to TRBD1 (5 bases). Germline V lookup: CDR1 MNHEY, CDR2 SMNVEV (reference sequence). This CDR3 region has 17 residues. Between the trimmed V and J ends, which lost 5 bases and 0 bases, there was a span of 17 bases. The DNA for the CDR3 is TGTGCCAGCAGTGCCTTCGGAGACAGTTATAGCAATCAGCCCCAGCATTTT. It encodes CASSAFGDSYSNQPQHF.

The chain combines TRBV7-2 with TRBJ2-3, with 8 bases lining up with TRBD2. Unmatched junction bases numbered 6, after V lost 4 bases and J lost 9 bases. Per germline, CDR1 SGHTA and CDR2 FQGNSA. The CDR3 loop spans 13 amino acids. CDR3 residues: CASSSSRTSTQYF. In DNA form, the CDR3 reads TGTGCCAGCAGCTCATCCCGGACTAGCACGCAGTATTTT.

The CDR3 here is CASSLGRGVHEQYF. In DNA, the CDR3 is TGTGCCAGCAGCTTGGGCAGGGGTGTTCACGAGCAGTACTTC. This rearrangement joins TRBV7-3 to TRBJ2-7; tentatively, D is TRBD1 (6 bases). Trimming left V 3 bases short and J 5 bases short, with 14 bases between. The CDR3 is 14 amino acids. CDR1 and CDR2 (germline): SGHTA, FQGTGA.

This chain joins TRBV2 and TRBJ2-5; D possibly uses TRBD1 or TRBD2 (5 bases each). Germline loops: CDR1 SNHLY, CDR2 FYNNEI. Trimming pared 5 bases from V and 0 bases from J, leaving 7 bases between. CDR3 length: 13 residues. In nucleotides, the CDR3 is TGTGCCAGCAGTCAGGGACACCAAGAGACCCAGTACTTC. Protein: CASSQGHQETQYF.

The DNA for the CDR3 is TGTGCCAGCAGTGTTCTAGCGCCCGAGACCCAGTACTTC. This codes for CASSVLAPETQYF. The rearrangement joins TRBV6-2 or TRBV6-3 to TRBJ2-5; the D gene is possibly TRBD2 (6 bases). Germline CDR1 MNHEY, CDR2 SVGEGT. V shed 5 bases and J shed 5 bases, with 12 bases lying between them. CDR3 length: 13 residues.

This clone was detected a few times. The V gene is TRBV10-1, the J gene TRBJ2-7, with a tentative D call TRBD1 (6 bases). The CDR3 length is 13 residues. V was pared by 4 bases and J by 3 bases, with 10 bases between. Germline CDR1 is WNHNN and CDR2 is SYGVQD (reference sequence). CDR3 residues: CASSADRSYEQYV. CDR3 nucleotide sequence: TGCGCCAGCAGTGCTGACAGGAGCTACGAGCAGTACGTC.

The chain couples TRBV20-1 to TRBJ2-3, with D possibly being TRBD1 (6 bases). The CDR3 is made up of 11 amino acids. Per the germline V gene, CDR1 is DFQATT and CDR2 is SNEGSKA (reference sequence). V gave up 5 bases and J gave up 9 bases, with 12 bases separating them. The CDR3 DNA follows: TGCAGTGCTGGAATACAGGGCACGCAGTATTTT. Its translation: CSAGIQGTQYF.

This chain uses TRBV7-9 with TRBJ1-1; D unresolved. V shed 3 bases and J shed 11 bases, with 13 bases lying between them. CDR3 length: 12 residues. Germline CDR1 is SEHNR and CDR2 is FQNEAQ (reference sequence). The CDR3 DNA is TGTGCCAGCAGCTTGTCACAACCAGTGGCTTTCTTT. Encoded protein: CASSLSQPVAFF.

The rearrangement joins TRBV11-2 to TRBJ2-5, with TRBD1 matching over 8 bases. CDR1 SGHAT and CDR2 FQNNGV come from the germline V gene. This CDR3 contains 17 residues. The V segment lost 5 bases and the J segment 9 bases; nucleotides outside the gene matches: 20. The CDR3 loop reads CASSPVTGAKDRMAQYF. CDR3 DNA sequence: TGTGCCAGCAGCCCGGTGACAGGGGCCAAGGACCGGATGGCCCAGTACTTC.

The V gene is TRBV5-4, the J gene TRBJ1-1; the D is unclear. V dropped 1 base and J dropped 7 bases, with 8 bases sitting between them. The CDR3 extends over 12 amino acids. Germline CDR1 is SGHNT and CDR2 is YYREEE (reference sequence). The CDR3: CASSLSQLEAFF. The CDR3, as DNA: TGTGCCAGCAGCTTGAGCCAGCTTGAAGCTTTCTTT.

This chain links TRBV11-3 with TRBJ2-1, with 10 bases fitting TRBD2. The germline gives CDR1 SGHNT, CDR2 YENEEA. This CDR3 spans 17 amino acids. The V segment lost 2 bases and the J segment 3 bases; nucleotides outside the gene matches: 7. In nucleotides, the CDR3 is TGTGCCAGCAGCTTACGGAGCGGGAGGGCCAACTACAATGAGCAGTTCTTC. This translates into CASSLRSGRANYNEQFF.

The V call is TRBV19, the J call TRBJ1-3; D is uncertain. This CDR3 region has 15 residues. Germline V lookup: CDR1 LNHDA, CDR2 SQIVND (reference sequence). V lost 7 bases and J lost 1, with 14 bases in between. The CDR3 nucleotides are TGTGCCAGTACAGAGATGGGGTCTTCTGGAAACACCATATATTTT. Translated, it gives CASTEMGSSGNTIYF.

V gene TRBV6-6 combines with J gene TRBJ2-3; D unclear. The CDR3 sequence is 15 residues long. The germline V and J ends were trimmed by 4 bases and 1 base, with 12 bases remaining between them. Germline loops: CDR1 MNHNY, CDR2 SVGAGI (reference sequence). The CDR3 DNA is TGTGCCAGCAGTTTATCGAAACTTGGCACAGATACGCAGTATTTT. Encoded protein: CASSLSKLGTDTQYF.

Turning to this clone: At one end, the junction sequence differs from germline, possibly due to a read error. This chain joins TRBV27 and TRBJ2-1, with TRBD1 identical over 9 bases. This CDR3 region has 12 residues. Germline CDR1 MNHEY, CDR2 SMNVEV (reference sequence). Here the CDR3 DNA reads TGTGCCAGCAGTCCAGGACAGGGGCGCCCACTCTTC. Amino acids: CASSPGQGRPLF.

V and J are TRBV6-6 and TRBJ2-3, with TRBD1 matching 9 bases. The ends lost 7 bases at V and 8 bases at J; junction bases unmatched: 7. Germline V gene data show CDR1 as MNHNY and CDR2 as SVGAGI (reference sequence). This CDR3 has 13 amino acids. CDR3 coding DNA: TGTGCCAGCACCAGAACAGGGGGCTCTACGCAGTATTTT. It encodes CASTRTGGSTQYF.

The chain joins TRBV6-5 to TRBJ1-4; 8 bases fit TRBD1. The CDR3 totals 14 residues. Germline CDR1 reads MNHEY; CDR2 reads SVGAGI. V shed 4 bases, J shed 7 bases, and the junction held 5 bases outside the gene matches. The CDR3 spells CASSFQGAREKLFF. The CDR3 DNA reads as TGTGCCAGCAGTTTCCAGGGGGCCCGTGAAAAACTGTTTTTT.

The rearrangement joins TRBV5-1 to TRBJ2-3; 12 bases agree with TRBD2. The CDR3 runs to 19 residues. J gave up 0 bases and V 0 bases, and 8 bases lay outside the gene matches. In germline, CDR1 is SGHRS, CDR2 YFSETQ. The DNA of the CDR3 is TGCGCCAGCAGCTTGGAAGTTAGGGGGACTAGCGGGAGCACAGATACGCAGTATTTT. It is translated as CASSLEVRGTSGSTDTQYF.

The CDR3: CASSLELPGAEETQYF. The CDR3 coding sequence is TGTGCCAGCAGCTTAGAGCTTCCGGGAGCCGAAGAGACCCAGTACTTC. The chain has TRBV7-9 and TRBJ2-5, with D possibly TRBD2 on 6 matching bases. This CDR3 is built from 16 residues. V dropped 1 base and J dropped 3 bases, with 15 bases sitting between them. CDR1 SEHNR and CDR2 FQNEAQ come from the germline V gene (reference sequence).

The rearrangement joins TRBV30 to TRBJ1-2; the match to TRBD1 covers 9 bases. V shed 3 bases and J 5 bases; nucleotides not matched to a gene: 10. Germline CDR1 GTSNPN, CDR2 SVGIG (reference sequence). The CDR3 extends over 15 amino acids. The chain's CDR3 is CAWSRTGEIKYGYTF. CDR3 DNA: TGTGCCTGGAGCCGGACAGGGGAGATTAAATATGGCTACACCTTC.

This chain links TRBV24-1 with TRBJ2-2, with D possibly TRBD2 on 6 matching bases. CDR3 length equals 13 residues. Trimming stripped 9 bases from V and 6 bases from J, with 13 bases between. From germline, CDR1 is KGHDR and CDR2 SFDVKD. For the CDR3, the DNA is TGTGCCACCGGGATACGGGGGTCCGGGGAGCTGTTTTTT. It yields the protein CATGIRGSGELFF.

The chain employs TRBV6-2 or TRBV6-3 and TRBJ2-1, with TRBD2 as a possible D gene (6 bases). CDR3 size: 15 residues. V was cut by 0 bases and J by 6 bases, with 12 bases left in between. Germline CDR1 is MNHEY and CDR2 is SVGEGT. CDR3 DNA: TGTGCCAGCAGTTACTCGAGTTCACTAGCCAATGAGCAGTTCTTC. Protein product: CASSYSSSLANEQFF.

This clone was picked up one time. This chain joins TRBV4-2 and TRBJ2-1; D remains ambiguous. The V end lost 1 base, the J end lost 6 bases, and 4 bases lay between the germline ends. The CDR3 runs to 12 residues. Looked up from germline, CDR1 is LGHNA and CDR2 is YNFKEQ. In nucleotides, the CDR3 is TGTGCCAGCAGCCAAGCGCTCAATGAGCAGTTCTTC. Protein product: CASSQALNEQFF.

The V gene is TRBV18, the J gene TRBJ1-3; D is unclear. Germline loops: CDR1 KGHSH, CDR2 LQKENI. CDR3 length: 18 residues. V lost 1 base and J 0 bases, leaving 16 bases between the germline ends. CDR3 sequence: CASSPQLRGVGSGNTIYF. The CDR3 DNA reads TGTGCCAGCTCACCACAACTACGAGGAGTCGGCTCTGGAAACACCATATATTTT.

This clone was recorded at least ten times. This chain connects TRBV11-3 to TRBJ2-3, with D tentatively TRBD2 (6 bases). V gave up 8 bases and J gave up 3 bases, with 12 bases separating them. Germline V gives CDR1 SGHNT, CDR2 YENEEA. The CDR3 spans 13 residues. This CDR3 is CASAPGGTDTQYF. CDR3 sequence (DNA): TGTGCCAGCGCCCCTGGAGGGACAGATACGCAGTATTTT.

V is TRBV3-1 (or the pseudogene TRBV3-2) and J is TRBJ2-7, with D unresolved. CDR3 length: 12 residues. Germline CDR1 and CDR2: LGHDT and YNNKEL (reference sequence). Trimming took 3 bases from V and 3 from J, leaving 6 bases between them. CDR3 loop: CASSHDHYEQYV. CDR3 nucleotide sequence: TGTGCCAGCAGCCACGACCACTACGAGCAGTACGTC.

This chain connects TRBV11-2 to TRBJ2-7; TRBD2 aligns across 13 bases. The length of the CDR3 is 15 residues. CDR1 is SGHAT, CDR2 FQNNGV, per germline. V trimming: 5 bases; J trimming: 7 bases; junction bases outside the gene matches: 8. CDR3 sequence: CASSPRLAGGREQYV. The CDR3 nucleotides read TGTGCCAGCAGCCCTAGACTAGCGGGAGGCCGAGAGCAGTACGTC.

Of note for this clone: The junction shows a germline mismatch at one end, possibly a read error. CDR3 in amino acids: CASRGPPNYGYTF. The CDR3 bases are TGCGCCTCCCGCGGGCCCCCTAATTATGGCTACACCTTC. This rearrangement joins TRBV4-3 to TRBJ1-2, with D hard to call. CDR1 LGHNA and CDR2 YSLEER come from the germline V gene. The CDR3 loop spans 13 amino acids.